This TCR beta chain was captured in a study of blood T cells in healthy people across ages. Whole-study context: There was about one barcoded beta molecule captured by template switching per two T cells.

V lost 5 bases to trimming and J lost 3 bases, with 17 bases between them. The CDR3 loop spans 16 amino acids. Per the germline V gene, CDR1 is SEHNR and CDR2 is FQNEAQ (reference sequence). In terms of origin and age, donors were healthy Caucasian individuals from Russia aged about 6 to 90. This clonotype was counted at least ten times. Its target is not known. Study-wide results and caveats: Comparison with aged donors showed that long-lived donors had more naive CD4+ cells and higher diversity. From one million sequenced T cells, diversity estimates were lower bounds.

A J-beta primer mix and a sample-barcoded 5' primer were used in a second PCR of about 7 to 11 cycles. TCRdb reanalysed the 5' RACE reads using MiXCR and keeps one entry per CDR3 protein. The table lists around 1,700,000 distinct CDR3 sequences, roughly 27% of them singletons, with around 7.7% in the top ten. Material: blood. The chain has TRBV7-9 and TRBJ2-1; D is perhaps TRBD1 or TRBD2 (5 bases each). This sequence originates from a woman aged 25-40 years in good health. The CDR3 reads CASSHGGAAFYNEQFF. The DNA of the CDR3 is TGTGCCAGCAGCCATGGGGGAGCGGCCTTCTACAATGAGCAGTTCTTC.